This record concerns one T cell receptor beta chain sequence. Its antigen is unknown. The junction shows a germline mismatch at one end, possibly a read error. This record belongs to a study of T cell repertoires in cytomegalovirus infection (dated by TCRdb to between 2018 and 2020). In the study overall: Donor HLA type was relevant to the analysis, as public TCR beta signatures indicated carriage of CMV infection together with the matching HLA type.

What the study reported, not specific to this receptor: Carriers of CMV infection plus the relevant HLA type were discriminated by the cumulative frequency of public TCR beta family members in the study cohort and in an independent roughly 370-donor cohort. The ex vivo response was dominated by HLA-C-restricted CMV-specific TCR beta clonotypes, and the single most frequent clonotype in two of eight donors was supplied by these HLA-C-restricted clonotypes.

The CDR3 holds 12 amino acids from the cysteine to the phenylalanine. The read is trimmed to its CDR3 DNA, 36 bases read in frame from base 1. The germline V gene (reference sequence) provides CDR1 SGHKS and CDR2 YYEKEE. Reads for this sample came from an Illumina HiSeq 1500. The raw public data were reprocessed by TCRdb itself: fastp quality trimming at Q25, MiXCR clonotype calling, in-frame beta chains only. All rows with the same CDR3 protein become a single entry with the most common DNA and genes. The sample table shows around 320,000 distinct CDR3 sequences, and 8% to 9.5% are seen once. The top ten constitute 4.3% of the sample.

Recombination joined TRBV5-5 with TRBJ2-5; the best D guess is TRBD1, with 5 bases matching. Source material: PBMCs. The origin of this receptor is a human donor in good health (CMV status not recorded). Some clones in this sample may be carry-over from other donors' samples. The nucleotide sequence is TGTGTCAGCAGCTTGAAGGGGGAGACCCAGTACTTC. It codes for CVSSLKGETQYF.